The 30 T cell receptor beta chains in this list originate from one sample, sequenced in a study of blood T cell repertoires in COVID-19. The repertoire was sequenced with immunoSEQ multiplex PCR; TCRdb's copy has only in-frame clones and lacks some. The sample has a few hundred thousand clones, about 88% seen once. Sequencing was performed on peripheral blood. These receptors were obtained from a man aged 25-45 years with active or convalescent COVID-19.

The chain carries TRBV6-6 and TRBJ1-5; tentatively, D is TRBD1 (5 bases). V was trimmed by 2 bases and J by 4 bases, leaving 12 bases between them. Germline V gene data show CDR1 as MNHNY and CDR2 as SVGAGI (reference sequence). The CDR3 runs 15 residues. The CDR3 DNA sequence: TGTGCCAGCAGTTACGCCGCGACAGCAAATCAGCCCCAGCATTTT. Its translation: CASSYAATANQPQHF.

The chain joins TRBV5-1 to TRBJ2-1; D is perhaps TRBD1 (5 bases). The length of the CDR3 is 15 residues. The V gene's germline CDR1 is SGHRS and CDR2 YFSETQ. Between the trimmed V and J ends, which lost 4 bases and 2 bases, there was a span of 13 bases. CDR3 region: CASSHEDTAYNEQFF. The CDR3 DNA is TGCGCCAGCAGCCACGAGGACACGGCCTACAATGAGCAGTTCTTC.

This chain links TRBV29-1 with TRBJ2-1; D is ambiguous. This CDR3 region has 13 residues. Trimming cost V 5 bases and J 0 bases, with 8 bases left between them. The V gene's germline CDR1 is SQVTM and CDR2 ANQGSEA. The CDR3 spells CSVRVNSYNEQFF. CDR3 nucleotides: TGCAGCGTTCGCGTGAACTCCTACAATGAGCAGTTCTTC.

This sequence joins TRBV5-4 and TRBJ1-2; 7 positions agree with TRBD1. The CDR3 loop spans 15 amino acids. Per the germline V gene, CDR1 is SGHNT and CDR2 is YYREEE (reference sequence). The V and J ends lost 2 bases and 2 bases, in that order; junction bases with no gene match: 6. The DNA for the CDR3 is TGTGCCAGCAGCTTAAGACAGGGTCGGAACTATGGCTACACCTTC. Translation: CASSLRQGRNYGYTF.

This rearrangement joins TRBV24-1 to TRBJ2-3; D gene uncertain. The V end lost 5 bases, the J end lost 14 bases, and 13 bases lay between the germline ends. The CDR3 has 11 amino acids. CDR1 is KGHDR, CDR2 SFDVKD, per germline. The CDR3 protein is CATSGIRFGYF. The CDR3 nucleotides read TGTGCCACCAGTGGCATCAGGTTTGGGTATTTT.

This clone was seen a few times. The V call is TRBV2, the J call TRBJ1-1; 9 nucleotides agree with TRBD1. The CDR3 is made up of 13 amino acids. CDR1 is SNHLY and CDR2 is FYNNEI in the germline V gene. V shed 5 bases, J shed 11 bases, and the junction held 9 bases outside the gene matches. The CDR3: CASSRDRETWAFF. Written as DNA, the CDR3 is TGTGCCAGCAGTAGGGACAGGGAGACGTGGGCTTTCTTT.

The V and J genes are TRBV4-3 and TRBJ2-3; D is perhaps TRBD2 (7 bases). Germline CDR1 and CDR2: LGHNA and YSLEER. The CDR3 runs to 15 residues. The V gene lost 4 bases and the J gene lost 3 bases, with 14 bases spanning the gap. The CDR3 here is CASSLGGGLTDTQYF. The CDR3, as DNA: TGCGCCAGCAGCCTGGGGGGGGGCCTTACAGATACGCAGTATTTT.

The chain links TRBV9 to TRBJ1-4, with a possible D match to TRBD1 (5 bases). Deletions cut 3 bases from V and 4 bases from J, with 7 bases between. This CDR3 is 13 amino acids long. CDR1 and CDR2 (germline): SGDLS, YYNGEE. The CDR3 protein is CASSAGYNEKLFF. The DNA of the CDR3 is TGTGCCAGCAGCGCAGGGTATAATGAAAAACTGTTTTTT.

This clone was detected only once. The sample carries other DNA sequences with the same CDR3. The chain combines TRBV29-1 with TRBJ1-3; TRBD1 matches 9 bases. CDR1 is SQVTM and CDR2 is ANQGSEA in the germline V gene. Trimming removed 6 bases from V and 2 bases from J; junction bases left unmatched: 2. This CDR3 is built from 13 residues. The CDR3 here is CSVGQGAGNTIYF. The CDR3 DNA sequence: TGCAGCGTGGGACAGGGTGCTGGAAACACCATATATTTT.

This chain uses TRBV9 with TRBJ2-2; unclear D gene. Trimming pared 4 bases from V and 4 bases from J, leaving 5 bases between. The CDR3 spans 12 residues. Germline V gene sequence: CDR1 SGDLS, CDR2 YYNGEE. CDR3 nucleotides: TGTGCCAGCAGCTACACCACCGGGGAGCTGTTTTTT. Translating it yields CASSYTTGELFF.

This clone was seen only a few times. The V call is TRBV6-1, the J call TRBJ1-2; 7 nucleotides align to TRBD1. This CDR3 comprises 20 residues. V was pared by 2 bases and J by 0 bases, with 18 bases of the junction left unmatched. Looked up from germline, CDR1 is MNHNS and CDR2 is SASEGT. The DNA of the CDR3 is TGTGCCAGCAGTGAAAGGGGGCGAGGGACCGGACTTAGCACTAACTATGGCTACACCTTC. Its translation: CASSERGRGTGLSTNYGYTF.

V usage is TRBV27 and J usage is TRBJ1-5, with D possibly TRBD1 on 5 matching bases. CDR3 length: 15 residues. V lost 1 base, J lost 6 bases, and 13 bases lay in between. From germline, CDR1 is MNHEY and CDR2 SMNVEV (reference sequence). The CDR3 here is CASSLWGGDGQPQHF. In nucleotides, the CDR3 is TGTGCCAGCAGTTTATGGGGGGGAGATGGTCAGCCCCAGCATTTT.

The chain joins TRBV5-5 to TRBJ1-5; 8 nucleotides match TRBD1. CDR1 is SGHKS, CDR2 YYEKEE, per germline (reference sequence). The CDR3 has 15 amino acids. V trimming: 1 base; J trimming: 6 bases; junction bases outside the gene matches: 6. The CDR3 DNA follows: TGTGCCAGCAGCTTGAATGCGGACAGGGTTCAGCCCCAGCATTTT. It encodes CASSLNADRVQPQHF.

This clone came up a few times. The DNA for the CDR3 is TGTGCCAGCAGACCGGGACAGGGAGCCCTCTACACCTTC. Its protein is CASRPGQGALYTF. J is TRBJ1-2 and V is TRBV5-6, with 9 bases aligning to TRBD1. The CDR3 totals 13 residues. Looked up from germline, CDR1 is SGHDT and CDR2 is YYEEEE. V lost 5 bases and J lost 10; bases outside the gene matches: 9.

This clone showed up just once. The rearrangement links TRBV7-8 to TRBJ2-1, with a tentative D call TRBD1 (7 bases). V dropped 0 bases and J dropped 4 bases, with 16 bases sitting between them. The CDR3 has 17 residues. The germline V gene encodes CDR1 SGHVS and CDR2 FQNEAQ. CDR3 coding DNA: TGTGCCAGCAGCTTAGCTAGCGGCAGGGGGACGTACAATGAGCAGTTCTTC. Its translation: CASSLASGRGTYNEQFF.

V and J are TRBV5-1 and TRBJ1-1, with a tentative D call TRBD1 (6 bases). The CDR3 extends over 14 amino acids. Germline V CDR1 and CDR2: SGHRS, YFSETQ. The V and J ends lost 2 bases and 4 bases respectively, with 12 bases between them. CDR3 nucleotide sequence: TGCGCCAGCAGCTTTACACAGGGTCCCACTGAAGCTTTCTTT. Translating it yields CASSFTQGPTEAFF.

This chain connects TRBV7-9 to TRBJ1-5; D is uncertain. CDR1 and CDR2 from the germline V gene are SEHNR and FQNEAQ (reference sequence). This CDR3 is built from 13 residues. V was trimmed by 0 bases and J by 3 bases, leaving 3 bases between them. In nucleotides, the CDR3 is TGTGCCAGCAGCTTAGCCCACAATCAGCCCCAGCATTTT. This translates into CASSLAHNQPQHF.

The chain carries TRBV27 and TRBJ1-5; tentatively, D is TRBD1 (6 bases). With 5 bases removed from V and 7 bases from J, the gap between germline ends came to 12 bases. Germline CDR1 is MNHEY and CDR2 is SMNVEV (reference sequence). CDR3 length: 13 residues. The CDR3 loop reads CASSKGGVQPQHF. The DNA of the CDR3 is TGTGCCAGCAGTAAGGGGGGGGTCCAGCCCCAGCATTTT.

V usage is TRBV19 and J usage is TRBJ1-5; 7 nucleotides align to TRBD1. The germline V gene has CDR1 LNHDA and CDR2 SQIVND (reference sequence). J was trimmed by 0 bases and V by 5 bases; bases with no gene match: 13. CDR3 length equals 18 residues. The CDR3 reads CASSVRQGGSYSNQPQHF. In DNA form, the CDR3 reads TGTGCCAGTAGTGTGAGACAGGGAGGCTCGTATAGCAATCAGCCCCAGCATTTT.

The chain recombines TRBV28 with TRBJ2-7; 10 nucleotides match TRBD2. Trimming cost V 2 bases and J 1 base; bases outside gene matches: 2. The CDR3 extends over 15 amino acids. Germline lookup yields CDR1 MDHEN and CDR2 SYDVKM. The CDR3 nucleotides are TGTGCCAGCAGTTTAGTTAGCGGGGGGTCCTACGAGCAGTACTTC. This gives the protein CASSLVSGGSYEQYF.

The count of this clone is one. Other nucleotide sequences from this sample produce the same CDR3. In DNA form, the CDR3 reads TGTGCCAGCAGTCGGGGAAGCAATCAGCCCCAGCATTTT. This translates into CASSRGSNQPQHF. The J gene is TRBJ1-5, the V gene TRBV27; D ambiguous. The CDR3 runs to 13 residues. Germline CDR1 reads MNHEY; CDR2 reads SMNVEV (reference sequence). Trimming took 5 bases from V and 1 from J, leaving 6 bases between them.

This chain joins TRBV6-1 and TRBJ1-6; D possibly corresponds to TRBD1 (5 bases). Trimming shortened V by 3 bases and J by 7 bases, and 19 bases separated the two germline ends. This CDR3 contains 17 residues. The germline CDR1 and CDR2 sequences are MNHNS and SASEGT. The CDR3 sequence: CASSEGPSESINSPLHF. CDR3 nucleotides: TGTGCCAGCAGTGAGGGGCCCTCAGAGTCGATAAATTCACCCCTCCACTTT.

This chain links TRBV3-1 (or the pseudogene TRBV3-2) with TRBJ2-3, with 7 bases identical to TRBD2. Germline values: CDR1 LGHDT, CDR2 YNNKEL (reference sequence). Germline trimming cut 0 bases from V and 3 bases from J; bases unmatched to any gene: 9. The CDR3 has 17 residues. CDR3 protein: CASSQDLERGITDTQYF. The CDR3 DNA reads as TGTGCCAGCAGCCAAGATCTCGAGCGGGGTATAACAGATACGCAGTATTTT.

The chain combines TRBV19 with TRBJ1-1, with D possibly matching TRBD1 (5 bases). The germline V and J ends were trimmed by 6 bases and 0 bases, with 11 bases remaining between them. The CDR3 spans 14 residues. Germline V gene sequence: CDR1 LNHDA, CDR2 SQIVND (reference sequence). CDR3 sequence reads: CASSQGLMNTEAFF. In DNA, the CDR3 is TGTGCCAGTAGCCAGGGACTGATGAACACTGAAGCTTTCTTT.

This clone was observed once. This chain links TRBV4-3 with TRBJ1-5; TRBD1 is a possible D gene (6 bases). From germline, CDR1 is LGHNA and CDR2 YSLEER. V lost 10 bases, J lost 6 bases, and 25 bases lay in between. The CDR3 runs to 16 residues. The chain's CDR3 is CATPRPQGQSVQPQHF. CDR3 nucleotides: TGCGCCACACCACGCCCACAAGGACAGTCTGTTCAGCCCCAGCATTTT.

V is TRBV5-5 and J is TRBJ1-6, with a weak D call TRBD1 (5 bases). CDR1 is SGHKS, CDR2 YYEKEE, per germline (reference sequence). V was trimmed by 0 bases and J by 7 bases, leaving 11 bases between them. This CDR3 is 15 amino acids long. The chain's CDR3 is CASSLEGVENSPLHF. The CDR3 bases are TGTGCCAGCAGCTTGGAAGGGGTTGAGAATTCACCCCTCCACTTT.

This chain connects TRBV4-1 to TRBJ2-6; 9 positions agree with TRBD2. Germline CDR1 and CDR2: MGHRA and YSYEKL. The CDR3 consists of 18 residues. The V gene end was trimmed by 3 bases and the J gene end by 0 bases; junction bases not matched to a gene: 6. CDR3 sequence: CASSQTSGQLSGANVLTF. The DNA of the CDR3 is TGCGCCAGCAGCCAGACTAGCGGACAACTCTCTGGGGCCAACGTCCTGACTTTC.

This chain joins TRBV3-1 (or the pseudogene TRBV3-2) and TRBJ2-7; a possible D gene is TRBD2 (5 bases). The germline V gene encodes CDR1 LGHDT and CDR2 YNNKEL (reference sequence). Trimming left V 5 bases short and J 9 bases short, with 29 bases between. This CDR3 comprises 17 residues. Here the CDR3 reads CASSASGVEHAPLAQYF. DNA for the CDR3: TGTGCCAGCAGCGCTTCCGGGGTGGAACACGCGCCATTAGCGCAGTACTTC.

This clone was picked up one time. The chain links TRBV21-1 to TRBJ1-2; the DNA was not compared with TRBD1, the D call given in the table. TRBV21-1 is described as a pseudogene. The CDR3 loop spans 12 amino acids. The CDR3 nucleotides read TGTGCCAGCAGCCGTCCAGGGGGTGGCTACACCTTC. Protein sequence: CASSRPGGGYTF.

The genes are TRBV6-5 and TRBJ2-1; TRBD2 is a possible D gene (5 bases). Germline V gene lookup returns CDR1 MNHEY and CDR2 SVGAGI. CDR3 size: 15 residues. Trimming removed 8 bases from V and 1 base from J, with 15 bases in between. Here the CDR3 DNA reads TGTGCCAGCCGAACCCTGACGGGATCCTACAATGAGCAGTTCTTC. This codes for CASRTLTGSYNEQFF.